These 7 T cell receptor beta chains were sequenced from one sample in a study of Ad26.COV2.S vaccination and SARS-CoV-2 variants. Clones were sequenced by immunoSEQ multiplex PCR, and TCRdb holds only the in-frame ones, with some missing. The sample holds about 350,000 clones, about 90% seen once. Sequenced here: peripheral blood, sampled after recovery from COVID-19. The receptors shown here come from a human donor who had recovered from COVID-19.

The chain joins TRBV6-5 to TRBJ2-7; possibly TRBD2 for D (5 bases). V was pared by 2 bases and J by 2 bases, with 13 bases between. The germline V gene has CDR1 MNHEY and CDR2 SVGAGI. CDR3 length: 15 amino acids. CDR3 DNA sequence: TGTGCCAGCAGTTACCCAACGCCGGGAACCTACGAGCAGTACTTC. This gives the protein CASSYPTPGTYEQYF.

The chain recombines TRBV10-3 with TRBJ2-7; unclear D gene. Germline loops: CDR1 ENHRY, CDR2 SYGVKD. The V end lost 2 bases, the J end lost 6 bases, and 17 bases lay between the germline ends. The CDR3 length is 15 residues. The CDR3 DNA reads TGTGCCATCAGTGAGCACACGAAGGTTGGGCCCGAGCAGTACTTC. It translates to CAISEHTKVGPEQYF.

This chain links TRBV6-5 with TRBJ2-3; D may be TRBD2 (6 bases). Trimming pared 0 bases from V and 0 bases from J, leaving 7 bases between. Germline CDR1 MNHEY, CDR2 SVGAGI. The CDR3 is made up of 15 amino acids. The CDR3 bases are TGTGCCAGCAGTTACTCCCGGGGGAGCACAGATACGCAGTATTTT. Its translation: CASSYSRGSTDTQYF.

The chain employs TRBV11-2 and TRBJ2-7; unclear D gene. The ends were cut back, 4 bases at V and 5 bases at J, with 9 bases in the middle. From germline, CDR1 is SGHAT and CDR2 FQNNGV. The CDR3 is 12 amino acids. As DNA, the CDR3 is TGTGCCAGCAGCTCTCGGTTCCACGAGCAGTACTTC. Translated, it gives CASSSRFHEQYF.

The J gene is TRBJ1-4, the V gene TRBV5-1; D perhaps matches TRBD1 (6 bases). This CDR3 spans 15 amino acids. Looked up from germline, CDR1 is SGHRS and CDR2 is YFSETQ. V was clipped by 0 bases and J by 6 bases, with 12 bases between them. CDR3 sequence (DNA): TGCGCCAGCAGCTTGGGGACAGATAGGCATGAAAAACTGTTTTTT. It codes for CASSLGTDRHEKLFF.

This clone has just a few counts. J is TRBJ2-5 and V is TRBV2; no reliable D call. V was trimmed by 7 bases and J by 3 bases, leaving 9 bases between them. There are 12 residues in the CDR3. CDR1 SNHLY and CDR2 FYNNEI come from the germline V gene. The CDR3 is CASTAREETQYF. The DNA of the CDR3 is TGTGCCAGCACTGCAAGGGAAGAGACCCAGTACTTC.

CDR3 sequence reads: CASMLGGGHEQFF. DNA for the CDR3: TGTGCCAGCATGTTGGGCGGGGGCCATGAGCAGTTCTTC. The chain carries TRBV6-5 and TRBJ2-1, with a tentative D call TRBD2 (7 bases). The CDR3 runs 13 residues. The V end lost 7 bases, the J end lost 8 bases, and 15 bases lay between the germline ends. Germline V gives CDR1 MNHEY, CDR2 SVGAGI.